The clone carrying this TCR beta chain was seen a few times. What it binds is unknown. Using immunoSEQ multiplex PCR, the repertoire was profiled, and TCRdb retains in-frame clones only, with some absent. The table lists around 49,000 clones, roughly 90% of them singletons. This entry comes from a study of graft-versus-host responses after intestinal transplantation. Across the whole study: Recipients underwent multivisceral, liver-intestinal, or isolated intestinal transplants. Induction using anti-thymocyte globulin, followed by tacrolimus and steroids for about 3 years, was given to all recipients. Study-wide findings and caveats: Early declines in HvG clones that occurred post-transplant were associated with peak circulating GvH clone levels. Detected in recipient marrow were GvH clones, some of which were first observed in ileum or blood.

Between the trimmed V and J ends, which lost 3 bases and 5 bases, there was a span of 15 bases. CDR3 length: 15 amino acids. The germline V gene encodes CDR1 SGHDT and CDR2 YYEEEE. The sample in question was unstimulated CD4+ T cells sorted from spleen or lymph node cells, obtained before transplant. This clonotype was obtained from a human donor who was the organ donor for an intestinal transplant. The chain couples TRBV5-6 to TRBJ1-5; D is ambiguous. In nucleotides, the CDR3 is TGTGCCAGCAGCTCGACGACGGAGGGTCATCAGCCCCAGCATTTT. It codes for CASSSTTEGHQPQHF.